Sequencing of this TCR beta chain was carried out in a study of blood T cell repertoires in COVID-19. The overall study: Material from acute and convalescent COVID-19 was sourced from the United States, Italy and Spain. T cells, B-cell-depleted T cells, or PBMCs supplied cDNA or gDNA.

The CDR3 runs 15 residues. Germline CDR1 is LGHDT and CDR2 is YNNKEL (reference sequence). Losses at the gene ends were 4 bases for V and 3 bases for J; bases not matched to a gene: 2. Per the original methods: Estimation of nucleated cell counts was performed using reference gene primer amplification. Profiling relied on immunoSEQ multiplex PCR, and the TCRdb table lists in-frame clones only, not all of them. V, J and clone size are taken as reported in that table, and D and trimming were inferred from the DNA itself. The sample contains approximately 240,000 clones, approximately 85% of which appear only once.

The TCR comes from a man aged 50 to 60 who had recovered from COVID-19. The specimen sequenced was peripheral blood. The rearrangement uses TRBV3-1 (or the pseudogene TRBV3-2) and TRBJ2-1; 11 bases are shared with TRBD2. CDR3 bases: TGTGCCAGCAGCCCGGGGACTAGCGGCTACAATGAGCAGTTCTTC. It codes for CASSPGTSGYNEQFF.